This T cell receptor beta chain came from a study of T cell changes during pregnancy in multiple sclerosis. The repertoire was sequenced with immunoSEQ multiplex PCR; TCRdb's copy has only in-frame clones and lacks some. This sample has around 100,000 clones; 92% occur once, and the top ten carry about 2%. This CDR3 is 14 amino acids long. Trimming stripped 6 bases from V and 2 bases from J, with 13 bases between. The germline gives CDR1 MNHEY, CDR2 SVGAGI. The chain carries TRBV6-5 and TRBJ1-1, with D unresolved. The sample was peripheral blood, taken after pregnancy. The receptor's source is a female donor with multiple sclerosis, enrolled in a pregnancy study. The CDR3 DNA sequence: TGTGCCAGCAGCCCGGCACAGAGAAACACTGAAGCTTTCTTT. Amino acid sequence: CASSPAQRNTEAFF.